This T cell receptor beta chain was retrieved from a study of identical twins. Regarding the study as a whole: Models came in too low on out-of-frame TCR alpha sharing in monozygotic twins.

Template switching added a universal primer binding site, and final cDNA carried unique molecular identifiers. MiXCR was run by TCRdb on the 5' RACE reads, yielding one entry per CDR3 protein. The sample lists about 1.7 million distinct CDR3 sequences, about 32% occurring once. In its sample, this clonotype was seen a few times. The target antigen is unknown. Only healthy Caucasians were enrolled as donors. The sample was cord blood. The TCR comes from a newborn girl in good health.

The CDR3 sequence: CASTRQENTEAFF. The CDR3 nucleotides read TGTGCCAGCACCCGACAGGAGAACACTGAAGCTTTCTTT. The chain recombines TRBV12-3 or TRBV12-4 with TRBJ1-1; TRBD1 might be the D (6 bases). The V gene lost 7 bases and the J gene lost 1 base, with 10 bases spanning the gap. The CDR3 runs to 13 residues.